The 9 T cell receptor beta chains below all came from one sample that was sequenced in a study of cytotoxic CD8 clonotypes in ibrutinib-treated CLL. TCRdb keeps only in-frame clones here, not all; method: immunoSEQ multiplex PCR. The repertoire holds 90,000 to 100,000 clones, roughly 80% seen once, with around 30% in the top ten. Sequencing was performed on PBMCs, taken after 12 months of ibrutinib treatment. The source of these receptors is a human donor with chronic lymphocytic leukemia.

This chain joins TRBV7-3 and TRBJ2-3, with 12 bases that match TRBD2. V shed 1 base, J shed 2 bases, and the junction held 1 base outside the gene matches. The germline V gene has CDR1 SGHTA and CDR2 FQGTGA. The CDR3 extends over 16 amino acids. DNA of the CDR3: TGTGCCAGCAGCTTAAGACTAGCGGGGGCCACAGATACGCAGTATTTT. Encoded protein: CASSLRLAGATDTQYF.

J is TRBJ2-7 and V is TRBV19; D perhaps matches TRBD2 (7 bases). The germline V gene has CDR1 LNHDA and CDR2 SQIVND (reference sequence). The CDR3 extends over 14 amino acids. The V gene lost 5 bases and the J gene lost 5 bases, with 16 bases spanning the gap. The DNA of the CDR3 is TGTGCCAGTAGTCGAGGGGGGGGGCGGCACGAGCAGTACTTC. Its protein is CASSRGGGRHEQYF.

The chain employs TRBV29-1 and TRBJ2-5, with D maybe TRBD2 (6 bases). CDR3 size: 11 residues. Per germline, CDR1 SQVTM and CDR2 ANQGSEA. V gave up 7 bases and J gave up 5 bases, with 11 bases separating them. CDR3 protein: CSDWSGETQYF. CDR3 nucleotides: TGCAGCGACTGGAGCGGGGAGACCCAGTACTTC.

The rearrangement links TRBV11-2 to TRBJ1-1, with TRBD1 matching over 9 bases. The CDR3 is 14 residues long. J lost 4 bases, V lost 1 base, and 1 base had no gene match. Looked up from germline, CDR1 is SGHAT and CDR2 is FQNNGV. CDR3 residues: CASSLVQGATEAFF. The CDR3 bases are TGTGCCAGCAGCTTAGTACAGGGGGCCACTGAAGCTTTCTTT.

This chain uses TRBV27 with TRBJ1-4; a weak D match, TRBD1 (5 bases). V lost 5 bases to trimming and J lost 3 bases, with 10 bases between them. From germline, CDR1 is MNHEY and CDR2 SMNVEV (reference sequence). This CDR3 is built from 14 residues. The CDR3 region is CASSRGLANEKLFF. For the CDR3, the DNA is TGTGCCAGCAGTCGGGGGTTGGCTAATGAAAAACTGTTTTTT.

The V and J genes are TRBV14 and TRBJ1-1; D not resolved. CDR3 length: 15 residues. Germline V gene data show CDR1 as SGHDN and CDR2 as FVKESK. Trimming pared 4 bases from V and 4 bases from J, leaving 16 bases between. The CDR3 DNA follows: TGTGCCAGCAGCCCCCGGGCAGTCGTTAGCACTGAAGCTTTCTTT. Protein sequence: CASSPRAVVSTEAFF.

This chain connects TRBV6-6 to TRBJ2-4; D is unclear. The CDR3 has 11 amino acids. V lost 2 bases and J 12 bases, leaving 8 bases between the germline ends. Germline CDR1 reads MNHNY; CDR2 reads SVGAGI (reference sequence). The CDR3 spells CASSYAETQYF. DNA for the CDR3: TGTGCCAGCAGTTACGCGGAGACTCAGTACTTC.

The chain employs TRBV5-5 and TRBJ2-7; D unclear. V lost 0 bases and J 6 bases, leaving 13 bases between the germline ends. The germline V gene has CDR1 SGHKS and CDR2 YYEKEE (reference sequence). The CDR3 sequence is 14 residues long. The CDR3 loop reads CASSLASQTGEQYF. DNA for the CDR3: TGTGCCAGCAGCTTGGCCTCCCAAACGGGCGAGCAGTACTTC. Full variable domain (missing parts from reference TRBV5-5 and TRBJ2-7): DAGVTQSPTHLIKTRGQQVTLRCSPISGHKSVSWYQQVLGQGPQFIFQYYEKEERGRGNFPDRFSARQFPNYSSELNVNALLLGDSALYLCASSLASQTGEQYFGPGTRLTVT.

The V call is TRBV7-9, the J call TRBJ2-4, with D tentatively TRBD2 (6 bases). The germline V gene has CDR1 SEHNR and CDR2 FQNEAQ (reference sequence). The CDR3 has 13 amino acids. The V end was cut by 8 bases, the J end by 0 bases, with 8 bases between. CDR3 nucleotide sequence: TGTGCCAGCGCCGGGGGAGCCAAAAACATTCAGTACTTC. Translated: CASAGGAKNIQYF.